Presented here are 20 T cell receptor beta chains from one specimen sequenced in a study of blood T cells in healthy people across ages. A second roughly 6 to 11 cycle PCR used barcoded and J-beta primers. TCRdb processed the 5' RACE reads anew with MiXCR; each CDR3 protein has one entry. The repertoire holds about 1,400,000 distinct CDR3 sequences, with around 39% as singletons. The specimen was blood. The origin of the receptors is a woman under 30 in good health.

The chain combines TRBV5-1 with TRBJ2-7; D remains unclear. With 0 bases removed from V and 2 bases from J, the gap between germline ends came to 12 bases. Germline V gives CDR1 SGHRS, CDR2 YFSETQ. The CDR3 has 15 amino acids. The DNA of the CDR3 is TGCGCCAGCAGCTTGGGGTGGCCTACAGCCTACGAGCAGTACTTC. Translation gives CASSLGWPTAYEQYF.

The chain combines TRBV4-1 with TRBJ2-1; maybe TRBD2 (6 bases). The length of the CDR3 is 16 residues. Germline V gene sequence: CDR1 MGHRA, CDR2 YSYEKL. V gave up 0 bases and J gave up 4 bases, with 13 bases separating them. CDR3 loop: CASSQDSREQYNEQFF. For the CDR3, the DNA is TGCGCCAGCAGCCAAGATAGTCGGGAGCAGTACAATGAGCAGTTCTTC.

V is TRBV10-3 and J is TRBJ2-3, with 13 bases fitting TRBD2. Germline lookup yields CDR1 ENHRY and CDR2 SYGVKD. CDR3 length: 16 residues. The ends lost 5 bases at V and 2 bases at J; junction bases unmatched: 4. The CDR3 DNA reads as TGTGCCATCAGTCGACTAGCGGGAGGAGACACAGATACGCAGTATTTT. Protein sequence: CAISRLAGGDTDTQYF.

This clonotype was counted only a few times. The V gene is TRBV5-1, the J gene TRBJ1-2; weak D call: TRBD1 (5 bases). Trimming removed 1 base from V and 7 bases from J, with 17 bases in between. This CDR3 contains 15 residues. Germline V lookup: CDR1 SGHRS, CDR2 YFSETQ. This chain's CDR3 is CASSLPEGTGGGYTF. CDR3 bases: TGCGCCAGCAGCTTGCCAGAGGGGACCGGGGGTGGCTACACCTTC.

The chain is built from TRBV3-1 and TRBJ2-3; D not resolved. The CDR3 has 18 amino acids. V was cut by 0 bases and J by 0 bases, with 16 bases left in between. The V gene's germline CDR1 is LGHDT and CDR2 YNNKEL (reference sequence). Written as DNA, the CDR3 is TGTGCCAGCAGCCAAGATTTGCCCCCCTCGCGGAGCACAGATACGCAGTATTTT. Encoded protein: CASSQDLPPSRSTDTQYF.

The chain recombines TRBV12-5 with TRBJ2-6, with a possible D match to TRBD2 (7 bases). The CDR3 consists of 17 residues. CDR1 is LGHNT and CDR2 is FRNRAP in the germline V gene. Trimming pared 3 bases from V and 0 bases from J, leaving 12 bases between. The CDR3 here is CASGFAGASSGANVLTF. In nucleotides, the CDR3 is TGTGCTAGTGGTTTCGCGGGGGCCAGCTCTGGGGCCAACGTCCTGACTTTC.

The chain has TRBV27 and TRBJ2-5, with 8 bases aligning to TRBD1. Germline V lookup: CDR1 MNHEY, CDR2 SMNVEV (reference sequence). The CDR3 is made up of 15 amino acids. Losses at the gene ends were 5 bases for V and 11 bases for J; bases not matched to a gene: 16. The CDR3 protein is CASSRPGQGVGEQYF. The CDR3 DNA reads TGTGCCAGCAGTCGCCCCGGACAGGGAGTAGGAGAGCAGTACTTC.

The V and J genes are TRBV5-1 and TRBJ2-5; D is perhaps TRBD2 (6 bases). There are 17 residues in the CDR3. CDR1 and CDR2 from the germline V gene are SGHRS and YFSETQ. Between the trimmed V and J ends, which lost 1 base and 11 bases, there was a span of 27 bases. CDR3 amino acids: CASSLPAGTVTGNEQYF. CDR3 nucleotide sequence: TGCGCCAGCAGCTTGCCCGCGGGGACGGTTACAGGTAATGAACAGTACTTC.

This clonotype was detected only a few times. A much larger clone differs from this one at a single base, so this may be a read error. V usage is TRBV6-6 and J usage is TRBJ2-7; TRBD2 is a possible D gene (6 bases). The CDR3 extends over 13 amino acids. Trimming removed 5 bases from V and 6 bases from J, with 14 bases in between. Germline CDR1 is MNHNY and CDR2 is SVGAGI (reference sequence). The CDR3 reads CASSPGGLCEQYF. Written as DNA, the CDR3 is TGTGCCAGCAGTCCCGGGGGTCTCTGCGAGCAGTACTTC.

The rearrangement uses TRBV14 and TRBJ2-1; 8 nucleotides match TRBD1. The V and J ends lost 0 bases and 7 bases, in that order; junction bases with no gene match: 11. The CDR3 sequence is 17 residues long. Per germline, CDR1 SGHDN and CDR2 FVKESK. CDR3: CASSQDWTGSGLNEQFF. The CDR3 DNA reads as TGTGCCAGCAGCCAAGATTGGACAGGGTCGGGGTTGAATGAGCAGTTCTTC.

V gene TRBV27 combines with J gene TRBJ2-4; D remains unclear. The better agreement between TRBJ2-7 and the DNA end casts doubt on the J call. The CDR3 is made up of 13 amino acids. Germline-derived CDR1 and CDR2 are MNHEY and SMNVEV (reference sequence). CDR3 loop: CASSLSDGDEQYF. As DNA, the CDR3 is TGTGCCAGCAGTTTGTCGGACGGTGACGAGCAGTACTTC.

The chain carries TRBV20-1 and TRBJ2-1, with 12 bases identical to TRBD2. This CDR3 spans 16 amino acids. The germline CDR1 and CDR2 sequences are DFQATT and SNEGSKA (reference sequence). Germline trimming cut 5 bases from V and 7 bases from J; bases unmatched to any gene: 12. The CDR3 protein is CSAPHRLAGVGNEQFF. In DNA form, the CDR3 reads TGCAGTGCTCCTCACCGACTAGCGGGAGTGGGGAATGAGCAGTTCTTC.

The rearrangement links TRBV9 to TRBJ2-2, with TRBD2 identical over 9 bases. Germline loops: CDR1 SGDLS, CDR2 YYNGEE. The V segment lost 0 bases and the J segment 4 bases; nucleotides outside the gene matches: 1. The CDR3 runs 15 residues. CDR3 region: CASSVATSGTGELFF. As DNA, the CDR3 is TGTGCCAGCAGCGTAGCGACTAGCGGCACCGGGGAGCTGTTTTTT. The variable domain in full, completed from reference TRBV9 and TRBJ2-2, reads DSGVTQTPKHLITATGQRVTLRCSPRSGDLSVYWYQQSLDQGLQFLIQYYNGEERAKGNILERFSAQQFPDLHSELNLSSLELGDSALYFCASSVATSGTGELFFGEGSRLTVL.

This clonotype was detected a few times. The chain couples TRBV11-2 to TRBJ2-5, with D possibly being TRBD1 or TRBD2 (6 bases each). The CDR3 length is 21 residues. The V end was cut by 4 bases, the J end by 3 bases, with 33 bases between. Germline loops: CDR1 SGHAT, CDR2 FQNNGV. The CDR3 DNA sequence: TGTGCCAGCAGCTCCACAGGGACGCCTTCTACCCTACGGGAGTGGGAAGAGACCCAGTACTTC. Translating it yields CASSSTGTPSTLREWEETQYF.

This sequence joins TRBV29-1 and TRBJ2-7; 7 bases fit TRBD2. V was pared by 3 bases and J by 7 bases, with 9 bases of the junction left unmatched. Germline lookup yields CDR1 SQVTM and CDR2 ANQGSEA. The CDR3 extends over 13 amino acids. CDR3 nucleotide sequence: TGCAGCGTTGATGAGGCGGGAGCGGGAGAGCAGTACTTC. Translated: CSVDEAGAGEQYF.

V is TRBV5-6 and J is TRBJ2-7; 8 nucleotides agree with TRBD2. CDR3 length: 15 residues. V trimming: 1 base; J trimming: 4 bases; junction bases outside the gene matches: 7. Per the germline V gene, CDR1 is SGHDT and CDR2 is YYEEEE. The CDR3 reads CASSLPSGPQYEQYF. The CDR3 bases are TGTGCCAGCAGCTTGCCTAGCGGGCCTCAATACGAGCAGTACTTC.

The chain recombines TRBV6-5 with TRBJ2-5, with D maybe TRBD1 (6 bases). The J call may be incorrect, as the DNA end agrees better with TRBJ2-7. The CDR3 is 13 amino acids. The germline V gene encodes CDR1 MNHEY and CDR2 SVGAGI. The DNA of the CDR3 is TGTGCCACCCGACCGAGGGGGACCTACGAGCAGTACTTC. It codes for CATRPRGTYEQYF.

This clonotype has a count of ten or more. The rearrangement joins TRBV6-5 to TRBJ2-5; D may match TRBD1 or TRBD2 (5 bases each). The germline V gene encodes CDR1 MNHEY and CDR2 SVGAGI. This CDR3 is 15 amino acids long. The germline V and J ends were trimmed by 5 bases and 3 bases, with 16 bases remaining between them. CDR3 bases: TGTGCCAGCAGTCCCGGGGCTAGCAATAAAGAGACCCAGTACTTC. It specifies CASSPGASNKETQYF.

The V call is TRBV20-1, the J call TRBJ2-3; 9 bases line up with TRBD1. The V gene's germline CDR1 is DFQATT and CDR2 SNEGSKA (reference sequence). J lost 2 bases, V lost 6 bases, and 12 bases had no gene match. This CDR3 spans 16 amino acids. The chain's CDR3 is CSALIPTGGITDTQYF. The CDR3 coding sequence is TGCAGTGCATTGATACCGACAGGGGGAATCACAGATACGCAGTATTTT.

The V gene is TRBV2, the J gene TRBJ2-3; 10 bases line up with TRBD1. J lost 1 base, V lost 6 bases, and 7 bases had no gene match. This CDR3 is 16 amino acids long. Per the germline V gene, CDR1 is SNHLY and CDR2 is FYNNEI. CDR3 nucleotide sequence: TGTGCCAGCAGGACAGGGGGCTCGATTGGCACAGATACGCAGTATTTT. It specifies CASRTGGSIGTDTQYF.